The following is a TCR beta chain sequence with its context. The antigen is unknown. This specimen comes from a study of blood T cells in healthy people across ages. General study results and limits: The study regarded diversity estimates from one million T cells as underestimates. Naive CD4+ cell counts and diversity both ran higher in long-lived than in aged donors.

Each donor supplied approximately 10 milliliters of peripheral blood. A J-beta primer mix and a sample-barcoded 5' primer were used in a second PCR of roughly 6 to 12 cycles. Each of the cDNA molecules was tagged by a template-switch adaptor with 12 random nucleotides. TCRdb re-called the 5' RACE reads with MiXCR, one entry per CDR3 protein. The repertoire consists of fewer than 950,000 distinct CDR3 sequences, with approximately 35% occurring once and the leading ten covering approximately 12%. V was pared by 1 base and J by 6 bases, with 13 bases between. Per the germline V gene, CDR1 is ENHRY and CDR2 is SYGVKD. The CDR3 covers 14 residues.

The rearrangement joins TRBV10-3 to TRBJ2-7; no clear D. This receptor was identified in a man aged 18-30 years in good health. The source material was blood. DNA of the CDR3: TGTGCCATCAGTGAGTATCCAGGTTCAAGCGAGCAGTACTTC. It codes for CAISEYPGSSEQYF.